The 24 T cell receptor beta chains given below trace back to one sample, sequenced in a study of CD8 T cells in ankylosing spondylitis. Each CDR3 protein gets one entry after TCRdb re-called the 5' RACE reads with MiXCR. This repertoire shows 150,000 to 200,000 distinct CDR3 sequences, about 20% found once; its top ten account for 4.3%. Sequenced sample: blood, either unsorted or a sorted T cell fraction (not recorded which). These receptors were obtained from a male donor under 30 with ankylosing spondylitis or in good health (not recorded which).

This chain connects TRBV29-1 to TRBJ1-2, with D possibly TRBD1 on 6 matching bases. V gave up 7 bases and J gave up 6 bases, with 12 bases separating them. CDR1 and CDR2 from the germline V gene are SQVTM and ANQGSEA. The CDR3 extends over 11 amino acids. DNA for the CDR3: TGCAGCGCCTGGGGGCGCAATGGCTACACCTTC. As protein: CSAWGRNGYTF.

There are a few counts of this clonotype. The chain employs TRBV6-5 and TRBJ1-1; D is undetermined. Trimming shortened V by 6 bases and J by 4 bases, and 6 bases separated the two germline ends. This CDR3 has 11 amino acids. Germline CDR1 MNHEY, CDR2 SVGAGI. This CDR3 reads CASRSGTEAFF. CDR3 bases: TGTGCCAGCAGGAGTGGCACTGAAGCTTTCTTT.

The table lists this clonotype with a few counts. The rearrangement joins TRBV6-6 to TRBJ2-7; D is tentatively TRBD1 or TRBD2 (5 bases each). This CDR3 is built from 13 residues. Looked up from germline, CDR1 is MNHNY and CDR2 is SVGAGI (reference sequence). Trimming removed 4 bases at V and 6 bases at J, with 13 bases between. CDR3 DNA: TGTGCCAGCAGTTGGGCCCGGGGCGCCGAGCAGTACGTC. This sequence encodes CASSWARGAEQYV.

The rearrangement links TRBV4-1 to TRBJ2-7, with D possibly being TRBD2 (5 bases). The V end lost 3 bases, the J end lost 0 bases, and 12 bases lay between the germline ends. Germline V gene data show CDR1 as MGHRA and CDR2 as YSYEKL. CDR3 length: 15 residues. The CDR3 is CASSHLGLSSYEQYV. CDR3 DNA: TGCGCCAGCAGCCATCTCGGACTGAGCTCCTACGAGCAGTACGTC.

This clonotype was counted ten times or more. J is TRBJ2-5 and V is TRBV6-2 or TRBV6-3; D unresolved. V shed 0 bases and J shed 5 bases, with 4 bases lying between them. The CDR3 contains 12 residues. The germline V gene has CDR1 MNHEY and CDR2 SVGEGT. The CDR3 region has the DNA TGTGCCAGCAGTTACTCGTGGGAGACCCAGTACTTC. Amino acids: CASSYSWETQYF.

This clonotype was observed many times. The chain combines TRBV7-9 with TRBJ1-1, with 7 bases matching TRBD1. The germline V gene has CDR1 SEHNR and CDR2 FQNEAQ (reference sequence). CDR3 size: 16 residues. J lost 5 bases, V lost 4 bases, and 13 bases had no gene match. For the CDR3, the DNA is TGTGCCAGCAGCTCCCATTCCGGGACAGTCTGGACTGAAGCTTTCTTT. This codes for CASSSHSGTVWTEAFF.

In its sample, this clonotype was seen many times. The gene calls are TRBV20-1 and TRBJ1-2; tentatively, D is TRBD1 (6 bases). CDR1 is DFQATT, CDR2 SNEGSKA, per germline (reference sequence). CDR3 length: 13 residues. The germline V and J ends were trimmed by 4 bases and 5 bases, with 14 bases remaining between them. CDR3 DNA sequence: TGCAGTGCTACGCAGGGGTCGTCTTATGGCTACACCTTC. Encoded protein: CSATQGSSYGYTF.

This clonotype was counted ten times or more. This chain connects TRBV5-1 to TRBJ1-5; 8 bases agree with TRBD1. The germline V gene encodes CDR1 SGHRS and CDR2 YFSETQ. V lost 4 bases and J lost 3; bases outside the gene matches: 9. The CDR3 spans 16 residues. The CDR3 coding sequence is TGCGCCAGCAGCGTGAGACAGGGGAGGGTCAATCAGCCCCAGCATTTT. Protein product: CASSVRQGRVNQPQHF.

This clonotype was detected many times. The rearrangement joins TRBV29-1 to TRBJ1-3; 7 bases line up with TRBD1. The CDR3 consists of 16 residues. The V and J ends lost 6 bases and 2 bases, in that order; junction bases with no gene match: 13. Germline CDR1 is SQVTM and CDR2 is ANQGSEA. The CDR3 nucleotides read TGCAGCGTCACAACCCGCAAGGGGACAGCTGGAAACACCATATATTTT. Residues: CSVTTRKGTAGNTIYF.

This clonotype was seen many times. This chain links TRBV12-3 or TRBV12-4 with TRBJ1-2; 9 nucleotides line up with TRBD1. The CDR3 is 14 residues long. V trimming: 5 bases; J trimming: 8 bases; junction bases outside the gene matches: 9. The CDR3 is CASSLIRGTGGYTF. CDR3 coding DNA: TGTGCCAGCAGTCTGATCCGGGGGACAGGGGGCTACACCTTC.

This clonotype was picked up many times. The chain links TRBV6-5 to TRBJ1-4; 7 nucleotides agree with TRBD1. Germline V CDR1 and CDR2: MNHEY, SVGAGI. This CDR3 is 15 amino acids long. The V segment lost 6 bases and the J segment 8 bases; nucleotides outside the gene matches: 12. The CDR3 reads CASRSRGLRKEKLFF. In nucleotides, the CDR3 is TGTGCCAGCAGGTCGAGGGGGCTAAGGAAGGAAAAACTGTTTTTT.

This clonotype was detected many times. This chain connects TRBV5-6 to TRBJ1-1; D might be TRBD1 (6 bases). Trimming pared 4 bases from V and 1 base from J, leaving 14 bases between. The CDR3 has 15 amino acids. Germline V gene data show CDR1 as SGHDT and CDR2 as YYEEEE. The CDR3: CASSPSGGANTEAFF. The CDR3 DNA sequence: TGTGCCAGCAGCCCGAGTGGGGGCGCGAACACTGAAGCTTTCTTT.

This clonotype has ten or more counts. The chain recombines TRBV10-3 with TRBJ2-7; D ambiguous. Germline V lookup: CDR1 ENHRY, CDR2 SYGVKD. V gave up 8 bases and J gave up 2 bases, with 13 bases separating them. The CDR3 length is 13 residues. The CDR3 DNA reads as TGTGCCATCGGGGAAACTCTTACCTACGAGCAGTACTTC. This encodes CAIGETLTYEQYF.

This clonotype was observed at least ten times. V and J are TRBV5-1 and TRBJ1-1; D perhaps matches TRBD1 (6 bases). The CDR3 consists of 15 residues. The V and J ends lost 0 bases and 1 base respectively, with 10 bases between them. CDR1 SGHRS and CDR2 YFSETQ come from the germline V gene. CDR3: CASSLDGGANTEAFF. CDR3 bases: TGCGCCAGCAGCTTGGATGGGGGGGCGAACACTGAAGCTTTCTTT.

The table lists this clonotype with many counts. The gene calls are TRBV7-2 and TRBJ2-7; 9 bases fit TRBD1. CDR1 is SGHTA, CDR2 FQGNSA, per germline. With V trimmed by 5 bases and J by 7 bases, 18 bases remained unmatched. The CDR3 has 17 residues. Here the CDR3 reads CASSLTGQGSRADEQYF. As DNA, the CDR3 is TGTGCCAGCAGCCTAACCGGACAGGGGTCCCGGGCGGATGAGCAGTACTTC. The full variable domain, rest sourced from reference TRBV7-2 and TRBJ2-7, is GAGVSQSPSNKVTEKGKDVELRCDPISGHTALYWYRQSLGQGLEFLIYFQGNSAPDKSGLPSDRFSAERTGGSVSTLTIQRTQQEDSAVYLCASSLTGQGSRADEQYFGPGTRLTVT.

The sample holds many counts of this clonotype. The chain employs TRBV6-5 and TRBJ2-1; 10 bases line up with TRBD2. The CDR3 runs 14 residues. Unmatched junction bases numbered 6, after V lost 8 bases and J lost 5 bases. Germline CDR1 is MNHEY and CDR2 is SVGAGI. The CDR3 here is CASAGLAINNEQFF. CDR3 DNA sequence: TGTGCCAGCGCGGGACTAGCGATAAACAATGAGCAGTTCTTC.

This clonotype was observed at least ten times. This chain connects TRBV11-2 to TRBJ2-3, with D hard to call. V was trimmed by 5 bases and J by 3 bases, leaving 15 bases between them. Germline CDR1 SGHAT, CDR2 FQNNGV. The CDR3 has 15 amino acids. Here the CDR3 DNA reads TGTGCCAGCAGCGATCGGACCCCCCGAACAGATACGCAGTATTTT. Translating it yields CASSDRTPRTDTQYF.

This clonotype was observed many times. V is TRBV24-1 and J is TRBJ2-1; 8 nucleotides agree with TRBD1. Unmatched junction bases numbered 14, after V lost 4 bases and J lost 10 bases. Germline V gene data show CDR1 as KGHDR and CDR2 as SFDVKD. This CDR3 is 16 amino acids long. CDR3 in amino acids: CATSETGQVPNREQFF. In DNA form, the CDR3 reads TGTGCCACCAGTGAAACGGGACAGGTGCCCAACCGCGAGCAGTTCTTC.

In this sample, this clonotype turned up many times. This chain connects TRBV29-1 to TRBJ1-1, with TRBD1 identical over 7 bases. Germline CDR1 reads SQVTM; CDR2 reads ANQGSEA. With V trimmed by 6 bases and J by 8 bases, 6 bases remained unmatched. This CDR3 comprises 11 residues. CDR3 nucleotides: TGCAGCGTCGGGGACAGTCGGGAAGCTTTCTTT. Encoded protein: CSVGDSREAFF.

This chain uses TRBV24-1 with TRBJ2-2; 13 bases fit TRBD2. This CDR3 is built from 17 residues. The germline CDR1 and CDR2 sequences are KGHDR and SFDVKD. Trimming cost V 0 bases and J 8 bases; bases outside gene matches: 5. The CDR3 loop reads CATSDLRTSGSSGELFF. The CDR3 DNA reads TGTGCCACCAGTGATTTGAGGACTAGCGGGAGTTCTGGGGAGCTGTTTTTT.

The J gene is TRBJ2-1, the V gene TRBV11-3; a weak D match, TRBD1 (6 bases). The CDR3 totals 14 residues. From germline, CDR1 is SGHNT and CDR2 YENEEA. V was pared by 4 bases and J by 8 bases, with 15 bases between. DNA of the CDR3: TGTGCCAGCAGCTCCGGAAACAGGGCCCATGAGCAGTTCTTC. Residues: CASSSGNRAHEQFF.

V usage is TRBV7-9 and J usage is TRBJ1-6; weak D call: TRBD1 (6 bases). Trimming stripped 1 base from V and 8 bases from J, with 12 bases between. The CDR3 consists of 15 residues. The V gene's germline CDR1 is SEHNR and CDR2 FQNEAQ (reference sequence). This chain's CDR3 is CASSLGWDKHSPLHF. The CDR3 DNA sequence: TGTGCCAGCAGCTTAGGGTGGGACAAGCATTCACCCCTCCACTTT. The full variable domain, with the rest looked up from reference TRBV7-9 and TRBJ1-6, is DTGVSQNPRHKITKRGQNVTFRCDPISEHNRLYWYRQTLGQGPEFLTYFQNEAQLEKSRLLSDRFSAERPKGSFSTLEIQRTEQGDSAMYLCASSLGWDKHSPLHFGNGTRLTVT.

The chain has TRBV25-1 and TRBJ2-7, with D maybe TRBD2 (5 bases). Trimming stripped 1 base from V and 7 bases from J, with 11 bases between. The CDR3 sequence is 13 residues long. The germline CDR1 and CDR2 sequences are MGHDK and SYGVNS. CDR3 loop: CASSESLTGEQYF. CDR3 coding DNA: TGTGCCAGCAGTGAATCTCTAACGGGGGAGCAGTACTTC.

Ten or more counts support this clonotype. The V gene is TRBV24-1, the J gene TRBJ2-7, with 9 positions matching TRBD1. Germline V gene lookup returns CDR1 KGHDR and CDR2 SFDVKD. The J segment lost 5 bases and the V segment lost 4 bases, leaving 8 bases of the junction unmatched. The CDR3 has 15 amino acids. CDR3: CATSDTGTGSDEQYF. The DNA for the CDR3 is TGTGCCACCAGTGACACTGGGACAGGGAGCGACGAGCAGTACTTC.